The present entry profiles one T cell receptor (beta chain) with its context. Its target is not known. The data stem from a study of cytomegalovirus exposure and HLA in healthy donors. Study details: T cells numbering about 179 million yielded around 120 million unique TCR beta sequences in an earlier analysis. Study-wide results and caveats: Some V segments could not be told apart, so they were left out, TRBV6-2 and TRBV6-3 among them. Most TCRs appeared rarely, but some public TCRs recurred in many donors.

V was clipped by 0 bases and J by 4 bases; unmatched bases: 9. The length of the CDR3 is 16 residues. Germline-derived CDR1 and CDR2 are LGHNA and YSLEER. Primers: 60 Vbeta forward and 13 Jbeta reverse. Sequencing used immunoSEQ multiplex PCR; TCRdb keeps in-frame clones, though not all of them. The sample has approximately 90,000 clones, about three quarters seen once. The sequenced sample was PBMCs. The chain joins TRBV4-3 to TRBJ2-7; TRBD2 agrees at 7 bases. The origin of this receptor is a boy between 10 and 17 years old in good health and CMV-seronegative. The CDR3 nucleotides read TGCGCCAGCAGCCAAGAATCAGATGAGCGGGGTTACGAGCAGTACTTC. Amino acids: CASSQESDERGYEQYF.